Included here is one T cell receptor beta chain sequence, with context. This entry is derived from a study of CD8+ T cells in alopecia areata. Once RNA had been extracted, it was reverse transcribed into cDNA to act as the sequencing template. Measured with immunoSEQ multiplex PCR; TCRdb has only the in-frame clones, and not every one. Found here are 140,000 to 150,000 clones, approximately 60% of them singletons; the top ten hold 36%. The CDR3 has 15 residues. V shed 4 bases and J 9 bases; nucleotides not matched to a gene: 11. Germline-derived CDR1 and CDR2 are SGHTA and FQGTGA. Input material: CD8+ T cells sorted from blood. This TCR derives from a human donor in good health. This rearrangement joins TRBV7-3 to TRBJ1-5; 8 bases are a match to TRBD1. CDR3 sequence (DNA): TGTGCCAGCAGCTCAACGGGACAGGCGTCTTCGCCCCAGCATTTT. Its protein product is CASSSTGQASSPQHF.